This entry is about one T cell receptor (beta chain). Its antigen remains unknown. The sample originates from a study of cytomegalovirus exposure and HLA in healthy donors. Background on the study: Earlier findings included about 120 million unique TCR beta sequences obtained from 150 million to 200 million T cells. Whole-study results and caveats: In a later analysis, common viral pathogens appeared linked to several of the most significant clusters. A later analysis reportedly found that, within productive TCRs, an Asian-associated ancestry cluster had fewer N-insertions than the mean observed across the roughly 690 donors.

Germline V CDR1 and CDR2: SGDLS, YYNGEE. With 4 bases clipped from V and 1 base from J, the junction kept 6 bases outside the gene matches. The CDR3 contains 15 residues. Primers: 60 Vbeta forward and 13 Jbeta reverse. Some clones are missing from TCRdb's copy, which holds only in-frame ones; the method was immunoSEQ multiplex PCR. The table includes 95,000 to 150,000 clones, about 81% detected once. The TCR comes from a woman aged 25 to 45 in good health and CMV-seronegative. The chain recombines TRBV9 with TRBJ2-5, with TRBD1 matching over 8 bases. Sequencing was done on a sample of PBMCs. Here the CDR3 DNA reads TGTGCCAGCAGCCAAGGACAGGGTCCCCAAGAGACCCAGTACTTC. Amino acid sequence: CASSQGQGPQETQYF.